These 27 T cell receptor beta chains originate from one sample sequenced in a study of T cell repertoires in cytomegalovirus infection. TCRdb re-called the reads through MiXCR, storing one row per CDR3 protein. The profile shows approximately 500,000 distinct CDR3 sequences, more than 15% of them singletons. The sequenced sample was CD8+ T cells from PBMCs. Receptor source: a human donor in good health (CMV status not recorded). Some clones in this sample may be carry-over from other donors' samples.

The chain links TRBV12-3 or TRBV12-4 to TRBJ2-7; 9 nucleotides agree with TRBD1. The CDR3 runs to 12 residues. J gave up 7 bases and V 7 bases, and 5 bases lay outside the gene matches. The DNA of the CDR3 is TGTGCCAGCAACCTCGGGACAGGGGAGCAGTACTTC. This gives the protein CASNLGTGEQYF.

This clonotype was detected ten times or more. This chain uses TRBV7-6 with TRBJ2-7, with unresolved D. Trimming stripped 1 base from V and 5 bases from J, with 9 bases between. The CDR3 runs 13 residues. The germline CDR1 and CDR2 sequences are SGHVS and FNYEAQ. CDR3 nucleotide sequence: TGTGCCAGCAGCTTAGTGTCCGCAGACGAGCAGTACTTC. It specifies CASSLVSADEQYF.

This clonotype was seen repeatedly, ten times or more. The chain couples TRBV4-1 to TRBJ2-7; the match to TRBD1 covers 7 bases. With 2 bases clipped from V and 2 bases from J, the junction kept 9 bases outside the gene matches. Germline loops: CDR1 MGHRA, CDR2 YSYEKL. CDR3 length: 16 amino acids. The CDR3 region has the DNA TGCGCCAGCAGCCAATGGCCCGGGGACAGCACCTACGAGCAGTACTTC. Translation: CASSQWPGDSTYEQYF.

V and J are TRBV9 and TRBJ2-1, with 9 bases that match TRBD2. The germline gives CDR1 SGDLS, CDR2 YYNGEE. V lost 3 bases and J lost 5; bases outside the gene matches: 6. The CDR3 length is 15 residues. In DNA, the CDR3 is TGTGCCAGCAGCGCAGGGGGACTAGCTAACAATGAGCAGTTCTTC. Its protein is CASSAGGLANNEQFF. The variable domain in full, with the rest retrieved from reference TRBV9 and TRBJ2-1, is DSGVTQTPKHLITATGQRVTLRCSPRSGDLSVYWYQQSLDQGLQFLIQYYNGEERAKGNILERFSAQQFPDLHSELNLSSLELGDSALYFCASSAGGLANNEQFFGPGTRLTVL.

The table lists this clonotype with many counts. The V and J genes are TRBV7-8 and TRBJ2-1; possibly TRBD1 for D (5 bases). This CDR3 spans 17 amino acids. Trimming shortened V by 1 base and J by 5 bases, and 18 bases separated the two germline ends. The V gene's germline CDR1 is SGHVS and CDR2 FQNEAQ. DNA for the CDR3: TGTGCCAGCAGCTTAGGTGCGAACCTCCTAGGGGACAATGAGCAGTTCTTC. As protein: CASSLGANLLGDNEQFF.

This clonotype occurred many times. V gene TRBV27 combines with J gene TRBJ1-6; possibly TRBD1 for D (5 bases). The CDR3 length is 14 residues. The ends were cut back, 2 bases at V and 10 bases at J, with 12 bases in the middle. Germline lookup yields CDR1 MNHEY and CDR2 SMNVEV (reference sequence). The DNA of the CDR3 is TGTGCCAGCAGTTTAGGGGGAGTGGGGTCACCCCTCCACTTT. Translating gives CASSLGGVGSPLHF.

This clonotype has ten or more counts. This chain joins TRBV20-1 and TRBJ2-2; 12 bases map to TRBD2. There are 20 residues in the CDR3. Germline V gene data show CDR1 as DFQATT and CDR2 as SNEGSKA (reference sequence). The V segment lost 6 bases and the J segment 4 bases; nucleotides outside the gene matches: 21. CDR3 in DNA: TGCAGTGCCCGGAATCCGGGACTAGCGGGTATAACCGCGATCACCGGGGAGCTGTTTTTT. Protein product: CSARNPGLAGITAITGELFF.

The V call is TRBV10-3, the J call TRBJ2-5; possible D gene TRBD1, 6 bases. From germline, CDR1 is ENHRY and CDR2 SYGVKD. Deletions cut 5 bases from V and 4 bases from J, with 11 bases between. CDR3 length: 13 amino acids. This chain's CDR3 is CAISTGTPETQYF. The CDR3 DNA reads TGTGCCATCAGTACCGGGACACCAGAGACCCAGTACTTC.

This rearrangement joins TRBV12-3 or TRBV12-4 to TRBJ2-3; possibly TRBD1 for D (6 bases). CDR3 length: 14 residues. V lost 2 bases and J 5 bases, leaving 11 bases between the germline ends. CDR3 in amino acids: CASSLNPGVDTQYF. The CDR3 DNA reads as TGTGCCAGCAGTTTAAATCCAGGGGTAGATACGCAGTATTTT.

The genes are TRBV7-9 and TRBJ1-6, with D hard to call. Germline loops: CDR1 SEHNR, CDR2 FQNEAQ (reference sequence). Trimming removed 5 bases at V and 7 bases at J, with 6 bases between. The CDR3 sequence is 12 residues long. CDR3 nucleotides: TGTGCCAGCAGCCAATTAAATTCACCCCTCCACTTT. Amino acids: CASSQLNSPLHF. Combining the CDR3 with reference TRBV7-9 and TRBJ1-6 gives the whole variable domain DTGVSQNPRHKITKRGQNVTFRCDPISEHNRLYWYRQTLGQGPEFLTYFQNEAQLEKSRLLSDRFSAERPKGSFSTLEIQRTEQGDSAMYLCASSQLNSPLHFGNGTRLTVT.

For this clonotype: A much larger clone differs by one base, so this may be a read error. The gene calls are TRBV4-1 and TRBJ1-5; D is perhaps TRBD1 (6 bases). This CDR3 is built from 15 residues. Germline loops: CDR1 MGHRA, CDR2 YSYEKL. The CDR3: CASSRQQGSNQPKHF. CDR3 in DNA: TGCGCCAGCAGCCGACAACAGGGATCTAATCAGCCCAAGCATTTT.

This clonotype was seen many times. V and J are TRBV6-5 and TRBJ2-1; weak D call: TRBD1 (6 bases). The CDR3 spans 12 residues. CDR1 MNHEY and CDR2 SVGAGI come from the germline V gene. V dropped 6 bases and J dropped 10 bases, with 13 bases sitting between them. CDR3 bases: TGTGCCAGCAGCCAAACAGGGTTAGAGCAGTTCTTC. Its protein is CASSQTGLEQFF.

This chain links TRBV7-9 with TRBJ2-3, with D possibly being TRBD2 (6 bases). The germline V and J ends were trimmed by 7 bases and 6 bases, with 11 bases remaining between them. The CDR3 consists of 12 residues. Germline-derived CDR1 and CDR2 are SEHNR and FQNEAQ (reference sequence). CDR3 DNA: TGTGCCAGCACCGGGGACTCCGATACGCAGTATTTT. Encoded protein: CASTGDSDTQYF.

The chain is built from TRBV29-1 and TRBJ2-3; no firm D call. The V end was cut by 7 bases, the J end by 2 bases, with 7 bases between. The V gene's germline CDR1 is SQVTM and CDR2 ANQGSEA. The CDR3 length is 11 residues. The CDR3 is CSARATDTQYF. The CDR3 region has the DNA TGCAGCGCCCGGGCCACAGATACGCAGTATTTT.

This clonotype was recorded a few times. The chain combines TRBV5-1 with TRBJ2-1; a weak D match, TRBD2 (5 bases). V lost 3 bases and J 0 bases, leaving 16 bases between the germline ends. The CDR3 runs to 17 residues. Germline loops: CDR1 SGHRS, CDR2 YFSETQ. Here the CDR3 DNA reads TGCGCCAGCAGCTCCGTGAAGGAGCGGAGCTCCTACAATGAGCAGTTCTTC. This codes for CASSSVKERSSYNEQFF.

This clonotype was detected only a few times. This rearrangement joins TRBV5-6 to TRBJ1-2, with a weak D call TRBD1 (5 bases). The germline V and J ends were trimmed by 0 bases and 5 bases, with 14 bases remaining between them. Germline CDR1 reads SGHDT; CDR2 reads YYEEEE. The CDR3 runs 15 residues. Written as DNA, the CDR3 is TGTGCCAGCAGCTTGGCCGACAGTCCCGGTTATGGCTACACCTTC. Its translation is CASSLADSPGYGYTF.

The chain links TRBV20-1 to TRBJ2-7; no clear D. Trimming removed 2 bases from V and 3 bases from J, with 5 bases in between. CDR3 length: 11 amino acids. Per the germline V gene, CDR1 is DFQATT and CDR2 is SNEGSKA (reference sequence). The CDR3 region has the DNA TGCAGTGCTAGATGGTTCTACGAGCAGTACTTC. Encoded protein: CSARWFYEQYF.

This clonotype was seen at least ten times. The V call is TRBV6-1, the J call TRBJ2-3; D is possibly TRBD1 or TRBD2 (6 bases each). Germline V CDR1 and CDR2: MNHNS, SASEGT. The CDR3 sequence is 16 residues long. Deletions cut 7 bases from V and 2 bases from J, with 19 bases between. The CDR3 region is CASTQRVGGNTDTQYF. The DNA for the CDR3 is TGTGCCAGCACCCAAAGGGTAGGGGGGAACACAGATACGCAGTATTTT.

This clonotype showed up many times. The rearrangement joins TRBV11-2 to TRBJ1-5; no reliable D call. CDR1 and CDR2 (germline): SGHAT, FQNNGV. Trimming removed 1 base at V and 4 bases at J, with 11 bases between. CDR3 length: 15 amino acids. CDR3 sequence reads: CASSLGMAGNQPQHF. The CDR3 region has the DNA TGTGCCAGCAGCTTAGGAATGGCAGGAAATCAGCCCCAGCATTTT.

The chain combines TRBV5-4 with TRBJ1-1; maybe TRBD1 (6 bases). Germline V lookup: CDR1 SGHNT, CDR2 YYREEE (reference sequence). There are 14 residues in the CDR3. The CDR3 region is CAGRGAIGNTEAFF. CDR3 in DNA: TGTGCGGGACGGGGGGCTATAGGGAACACTGAAGCTTTCTTT.

On this clonotype itself: One end of the junction fails to match germline, which may point to a read error. V is TRBV14 and J is TRBJ2-7; 8 positions match TRBD2. Germline values: CDR1 SGHDN, CDR2 FVKESK. CDR3 size: 17 residues. The CDR3 sequence is CTSSQGGGPSNLYEQYF. The CDR3 region has the DNA TGTACCAGCAGCCAAGGCGGGGGGCCAAGCAATCTCTACGAGCAGTACTTC.

In its sample, this clonotype was seen many times. The V call is TRBV19, the J call TRBJ2-7, with a weak D call TRBD2 (6 bases). Germline CDR1 reads LNHDA; CDR2 reads SQIVND (reference sequence). The ends were cut back, 5 bases at V and 0 bases at J, with 11 bases in the middle. The CDR3 totals 14 residues. The CDR3 is CASSSGLSSYEQYF. In DNA, the CDR3 is TGTGCCAGTAGTTCGGGACTGAGCTCCTACGAGCAGTACTTC.

The chain employs TRBV3-1 and TRBJ2-3; TRBD2 matches at 10 bases. Looked up from germline, CDR1 is LGHDT and CDR2 is YNNKEL (reference sequence). Trimming cost V 4 bases and J 5 bases; bases outside gene matches: 9. The CDR3 is made up of 16 amino acids. Written as DNA, the CDR3 is TGTGCCAGCAGCCCCGGGATAGCGGGAGGAAAAGATACGCAGTATTTT. This translates into CASSPGIAGGKDTQYF.

This clonotype was counted at least ten times. The chain couples TRBV6-1 to TRBJ2-6, with 7 nucleotides matching TRBD1. The CDR3 has 18 residues. Germline CDR1 MNHNS, CDR2 SASEGT. Trimming cost V 2 bases and J 1 base; bases outside gene matches: 8. The CDR3 coding sequence is TGTGCCAGCAGTGAATCTCCGGGACAGATTTCTGGGGCCAACGTCCTGACTTTC. Its translation is CASSESPGQISGANVLTF.

This sequence joins TRBV9 and TRBJ2-6; D is possibly TRBD1 or TRBD2 (5 bases each). V lost 6 bases, J lost 0 bases, and 10 bases lay in between. Germline CDR1 is SGDLS and CDR2 is YYNGEE. The CDR3 runs 15 residues. The CDR3 DNA reads as TGTGCCAGCAACCGGGACCTCTCTGGGGCCAACGTCCTGACTTTC. Protein product: CASNRDLSGANVLTF.

In this sample, this clonotype turned up a few times. This chain joins TRBV4-2 and TRBJ2-7; TRBD2 might be the D (7 bases). The V end was cut by 0 bases, the J end by 0 bases, with 18 bases between. Germline-derived CDR1 and CDR2 are LGHNA and YNFKEQ. The length of the CDR3 is 18 residues. The CDR3 sequence: CASSQDLRGGGSSYEQYF. Here the CDR3 DNA reads TGTGCCAGCAGCCAAGACTTGAGAGGGGGAGGGAGCTCCTACGAGCAGTACTTC.

Only a few counts were recorded for this clonotype. The chain combines TRBV11-2 with TRBJ1-1, with D unclear. The CDR3 is made up of 14 amino acids. Trimming pared 5 bases from V and 10 bases from J, leaving 20 bases between. CDR1 SGHAT and CDR2 FQNNGV come from the germline V gene. The CDR3 loop reads CASSTLMRNLTAFF. CDR3 bases: TGTGCCAGCAGCACCCTCATGCGCAACCTTACAGCTTTCTTT.